This is a list of T cell receptor beta chains from one sample in a study of T cells after yellow fever vaccination. TCRdb called the 5' RACE reads again in MiXCR, with one record for every CDR3 protein. The data contain roughly 340,000 distinct CDR3 sequences, 8.5% to 9% of them singletons. Sample: PBMCs, taken on the day of the first yellow fever vaccination. These TCRs come from a young man who received the YFV17D yellow fever vaccine. Both conserved end residues are part of each CDR3. The D gene is left open where the match is weak. Rows give clone size only sometimes, using once, few, many, or a class for an expanded clone.

TRBD2,.,TRBJ2-2,TRBV6-7,CASSYSNRLAGANTGELFF,TGTGCCAGCAGTTACTCGAATCGGCTAGCGGGCGCGAACACCGGGGAGCTGTTTTTT
.,few,TRBJ2-1,TRBV20-1,CSASVGDVEQFF,TGCAGTGCTAGCGTAGGGGACGTTGAGCAGTTCTTC
.,many,TRBJ1-6,TRBV9,CASSVGIGDYNSPLHF,TGTGCCAGCAGCGTAGGGATAGGAGATTATAATTCACCCCTCCACTTT
.,few,TRBJ2-3,TRBV7-6,CASSLVANADTQYF,TGTGCCAGCAGCTTAGTCGCGAACGCAGATACGCAGTATTTT
.,.,TRBJ1-4,TRBV5-6,CASSSTPRDGKLFF,TGTGCCAGCAGCTCGACCCCCCGGGACGGCAAACTGTTTTTT
.,few,TRBJ2-5,TRBV5-1,CASSLPAKGETQYF,TGCGCCAGCAGCTTGCCCGCTAAAGGAGAGACCCAGTACTTC
TRBD1,.,TRBJ2-1,TRBV25-1,CASTLTGSDNEQFF,TGTGCCAGCACCCTGACAGGGTCCGACAATGAGCAGTTCTTC
.,.,TRBJ2-2,TRBV5-5,CARGPGVPGELFF,TGTGCCAGGGGCCCGGGGGTCCCCGGGGAGCTGTTTTTT
TRBD2,few,TRBJ2-1,TRBV6-1,CASSWLADHNEQFF,TGTGCCAGCAGCTGGCTAGCGGACCACAATGAGCAGTTCTTC
TRBD1,few,TRBJ2-5,TRBV18,CASSPWTGADAGPPQYF,TGTGCCAGCTCACCGTGGACAGGGGCCGACGCTGGGCCACCCCAGTACTTC
.,many,TRBJ1-4,TRBV9,CASSGGTTNEKLFF,TGTGCCAGCAGCGGCGGGACAACTAATGAAAAACTGTTTTTT
TRBD1,few,TRBJ1-5,TRBV20-1,CSAVPGTGIQPQHF,TGCAGTGCTGTACCCGGGACAGGGATTCAGCCCCAGCATTTT
TRBD2,few,TRBJ2-2,TRBV9,CASSGAGGLNTGELFF,TGTGCCAGCAGCGGAGCGGGGGGATTGAACACCGGGGAGCTGTTTTTT
TRBD1,many,TRBJ1-6,TRBV7-2,CASSSRQGQSPLHF,TGTGCCAGCAGCTCCCGACAGGGACAATCACCCCTCCACTTT
TRBD2,.,TRBJ2-1,TRBV29-1,CSASGTSGGNEQFF,TGCAGCGCATCCGGGACTAGCGGGGGAAATGAGCAGTTCTTC
TRBD2,many,TRBJ2-3,TRBV6-2/TRBV6-3,CASSDGTSGSWGTQYF,TGTGCCAGCAGCGACGGGACTAGCGGCTCCTGGGGTACGCAGTATTTT
TRBD2,.,TRBJ2-1,TRBV5-4,CASSLEAGVERDNEQFF,TGTGCCAGCAGCTTGGAAGCGGGGGTCGAACGAGACAATGAGCAGTTCTTC
TRBD2,many,TRBJ2-4,TRBV12-3/TRBV12-4,CASSFSSGGNIQYF,TGTGCCAGCAGTTTTTCTTCCGGGGGGAACATTCAGTACTTC